The clone carrying this TCR beta chain was counted many times. No antigen is known for it. Indicated time point: pre-sensitization, week 0. Specified treatment: therapeutic diphenylcyclopropenone sensitization with weekly scalp DPC. Unfractionated whole blood served as the source for total RNA extraction. MiXCR, run by TCRdb on the RACE reads, gives a single entry per CDR3 protein. The sample lists tens of thousands of distinct CDR3 sequences; about a tenth were seen once. These data come from a study of human T cells and chemical hapten exposure. Study outcomes and limitations: The study found that PT1 expanded TCR counts correlated positively with patch test score.

Losses at the gene ends were 2 bases for V and 0 bases for J; bases not matched to a gene: 6. The germline gives CDR1 MDHEN, CDR2 SYDVKM. The CDR3 spans 16 residues. The specimen comprised whole blood, sampled in connection with sensitization to the hapten diphenylcyclopropenone (DPC). V gene TRBV28 combines with J gene TRBJ2-7, with TRBD2 identical over 8 bases. The receptor was derived from a woman aged 45-59 years with alopecia areata. Some clones in this sample may be carry-over from other donors' samples. The DNA for the CDR3 is TGTGCCAGCAGTTTAGACCCGCTAGCGGGCTCCTACGAGCAGTACTTC. Its protein is CASSLDPLAGSYEQYF. Looking up the rest from reference TRBV28 and TRBJ2-7 gives the full variable domain: DVKVTQSSRYLVKRTGEKVFLECVQDMDHENMFWYRQDPGLGLRLIYFSYDVKMKEKGDIPEGYSVSREKKERFSLILESASTNQTSMYLCASSLDPLAGSYEQYFGPGTRLTVT.